This T cell receptor (beta chain) was identified in a study of T cells after yellow fever vaccination. Study-wide results and caveats: Contamination by abundant bulk-population clonotypes could be present in FACS-sorted repertoires. Reappearance after the booster was observed for most primary-vaccination clones (roughly 96% CD4, over 70% CD8).

For this clonotype: Antigen unknown.

For TCR, cDNA came from 5'RACE template switching, which added a universal primer site and UMIs. One entry per CDR3 protein results from TCRdb running MiXCR on the 5' RACE reads. The sample carries 250,000 to 350,000 distinct CDR3 sequences, approximately 10% recorded once. The receptor was derived from a man aged 18 to 30 who received the YFV17D yellow fever vaccine. Here the sequenced sample was CD4+ T cells sorted from PBMCs, taken 5 days after the yellow fever booster vaccination.

CDR3 nucleotide sequence: TGCACTACACTCGGGGGAGGAGAGACCCAGTACTTC. It encodes CTTLGGGETQYF. The chain has TRBV29-1 and TRBJ2-5, with D possibly TRBD2 on 6 matching bases. The germline gives CDR1 SQVTM, CDR2 ANQGSEA. This CDR3 is 12 amino acids long.